This T cell receptor beta chain was recovered during a study of identifying expanded T cells in peripheral blood. Method: immunoSEQ multiplex PCR; TCRdb's copy keeps in-frame clones and lacks some. The sample has about 80,000 clones, approximately 90% seen once; the top ten hold roughly 7.3%. This CDR3 spans 15 amino acids. Germline assignment: CDR1 SNHLY and CDR2 FYNNEI. The V end was cut by 6 bases, the J end by 2 bases, with 16 bases between. No infections or other immune events were documented during collection. The source material was blood. This TCR was recovered from a person aged 18 to 70 in good health. The chain joins TRBV2 to TRBJ1-1, with D unresolved. DNA of the CDR3: TGTGCCAGCAGACCCACGCGGCTACTAAACACTGAAGCTTTCTTT. Translation gives CASRPTRLLNTEAFF.